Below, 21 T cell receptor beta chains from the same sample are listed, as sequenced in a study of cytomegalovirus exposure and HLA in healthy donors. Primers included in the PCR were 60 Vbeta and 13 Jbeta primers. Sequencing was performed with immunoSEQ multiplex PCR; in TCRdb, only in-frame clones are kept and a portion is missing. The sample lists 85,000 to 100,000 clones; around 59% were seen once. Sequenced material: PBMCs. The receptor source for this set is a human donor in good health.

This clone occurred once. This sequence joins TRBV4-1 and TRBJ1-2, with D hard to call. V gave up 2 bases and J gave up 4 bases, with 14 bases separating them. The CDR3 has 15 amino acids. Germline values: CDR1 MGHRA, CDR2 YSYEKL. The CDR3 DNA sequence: TGCGCCAGCAGCCAATCGATCGGCCGGGGCTATGGCTACACCTTC. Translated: CASSQSIGRGYGYTF.

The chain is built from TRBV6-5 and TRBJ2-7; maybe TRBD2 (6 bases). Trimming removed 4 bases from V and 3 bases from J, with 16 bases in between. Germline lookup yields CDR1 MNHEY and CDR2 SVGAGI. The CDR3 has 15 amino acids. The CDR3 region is CASSSGTSTLYEQYF. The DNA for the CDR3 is TGTGCCAGCAGTTCCGGGACTTCGACTCTCTACGAGCAGTACTTC.

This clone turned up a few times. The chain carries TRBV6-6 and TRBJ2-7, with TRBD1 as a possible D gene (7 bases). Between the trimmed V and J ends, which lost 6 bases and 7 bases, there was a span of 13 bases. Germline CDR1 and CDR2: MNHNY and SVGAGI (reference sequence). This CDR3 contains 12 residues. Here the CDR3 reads CASSPGGREQYF. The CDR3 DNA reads TGTGCCAGCAGCCCAGGGGGGAGGGAGCAGTACTTC.

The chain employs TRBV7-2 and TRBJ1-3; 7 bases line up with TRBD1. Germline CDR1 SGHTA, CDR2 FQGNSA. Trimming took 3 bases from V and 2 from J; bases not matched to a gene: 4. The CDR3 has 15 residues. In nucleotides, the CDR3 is TGTGCCAGCAGCTTTACAGGGGTGCCTGGAAACACCATATATTTT. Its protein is CASSFTGVPGNTIYF.

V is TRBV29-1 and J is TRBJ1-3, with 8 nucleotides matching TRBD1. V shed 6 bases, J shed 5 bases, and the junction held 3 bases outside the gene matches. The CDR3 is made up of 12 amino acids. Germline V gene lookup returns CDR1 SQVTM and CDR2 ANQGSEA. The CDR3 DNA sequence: TGCAGCGTCCAGGGGGCAAGAAACACCATATATTTT. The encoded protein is CSVQGARNTIYF.

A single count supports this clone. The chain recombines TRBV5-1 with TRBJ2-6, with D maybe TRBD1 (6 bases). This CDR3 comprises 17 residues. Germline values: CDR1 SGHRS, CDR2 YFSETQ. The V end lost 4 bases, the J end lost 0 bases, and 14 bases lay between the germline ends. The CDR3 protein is CASSPGDTSSGANVLTF. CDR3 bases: TGCGCCAGCAGCCCCGGGGACACCAGCTCTGGGGCCAACGTCCTGACTTTC.

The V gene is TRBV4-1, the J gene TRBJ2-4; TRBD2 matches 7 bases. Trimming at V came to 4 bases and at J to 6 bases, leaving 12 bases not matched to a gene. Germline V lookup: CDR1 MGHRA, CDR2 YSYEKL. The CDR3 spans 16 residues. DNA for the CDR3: TGCGCCAGCAGCCTCGGGCCTACTAGGGAGGGAAACATTCAGTACTTC. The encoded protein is CASSLGPTREGNIQYF.

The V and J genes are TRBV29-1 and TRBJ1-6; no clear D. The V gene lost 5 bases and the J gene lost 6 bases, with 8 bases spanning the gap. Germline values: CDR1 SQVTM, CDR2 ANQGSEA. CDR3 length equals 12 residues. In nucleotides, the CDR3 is TGCAGCGTTAGACACGGTAATTCACCCCTCCACTTT. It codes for CSVRHGNSPLHF.

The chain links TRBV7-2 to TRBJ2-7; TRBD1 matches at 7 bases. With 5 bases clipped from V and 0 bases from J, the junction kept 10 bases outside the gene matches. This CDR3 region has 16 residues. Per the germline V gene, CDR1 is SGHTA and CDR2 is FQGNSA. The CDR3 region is CASSLTRQGTSYEQYF. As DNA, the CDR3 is TGTGCCAGCAGCCTCACGCGACAGGGCACCTCCTACGAGCAGTACTTC.

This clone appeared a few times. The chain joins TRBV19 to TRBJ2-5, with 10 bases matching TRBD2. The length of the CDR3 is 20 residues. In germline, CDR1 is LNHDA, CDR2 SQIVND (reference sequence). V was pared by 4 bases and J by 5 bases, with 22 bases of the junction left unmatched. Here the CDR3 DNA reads TGTGCCAGTAGTACCAGAGCTGTGGGACTAGCGAATGTTGTAGGGGAGACCCAGTACTTC. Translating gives CASSTRAVGLANVVGETQYF.

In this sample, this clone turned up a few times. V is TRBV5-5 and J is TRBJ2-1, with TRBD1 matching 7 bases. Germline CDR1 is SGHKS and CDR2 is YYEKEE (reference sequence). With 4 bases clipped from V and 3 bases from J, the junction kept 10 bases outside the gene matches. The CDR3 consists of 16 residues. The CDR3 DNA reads TGTGCCAGCAGCCTGACAGGGATAGGGGTCTACAATGAGCAGTTCTTC. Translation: CASSLTGIGVYNEQFF.

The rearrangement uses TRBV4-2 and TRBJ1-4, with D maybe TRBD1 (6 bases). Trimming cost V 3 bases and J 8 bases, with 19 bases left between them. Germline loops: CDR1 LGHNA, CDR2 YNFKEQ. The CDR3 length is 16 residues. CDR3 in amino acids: CASSHLFVTGDEKLFF. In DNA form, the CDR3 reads TGTGCCAGCAGCCACCTCTTCGTGACAGGCGACGAAAAACTGTTTTTT.

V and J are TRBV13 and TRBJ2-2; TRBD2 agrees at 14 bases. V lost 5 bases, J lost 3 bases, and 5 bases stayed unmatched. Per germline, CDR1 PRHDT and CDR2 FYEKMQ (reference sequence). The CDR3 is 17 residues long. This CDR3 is CASSRLAGGPYTGELFF. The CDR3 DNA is TGTGCCAGCAGCCGACTAGCGGGGGGGCCGTACACCGGGGAGCTGTTTTTT.

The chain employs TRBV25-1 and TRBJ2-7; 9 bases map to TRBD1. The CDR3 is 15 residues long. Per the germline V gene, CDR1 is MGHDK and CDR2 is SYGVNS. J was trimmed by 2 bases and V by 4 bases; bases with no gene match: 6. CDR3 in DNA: TGTGCCAGCAGTGCCAGGACAGGGGTAACCTACGAGCAGTACTTC. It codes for CASSARTGVTYEQYF.

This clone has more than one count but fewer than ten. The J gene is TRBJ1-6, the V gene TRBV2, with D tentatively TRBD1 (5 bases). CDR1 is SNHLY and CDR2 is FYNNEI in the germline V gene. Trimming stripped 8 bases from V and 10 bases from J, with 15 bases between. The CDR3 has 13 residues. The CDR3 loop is CASLGGVGSPLHF. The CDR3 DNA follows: TGTGCCAGCCTCGGGGGGGTAGGATCACCCCTCCACTTT.

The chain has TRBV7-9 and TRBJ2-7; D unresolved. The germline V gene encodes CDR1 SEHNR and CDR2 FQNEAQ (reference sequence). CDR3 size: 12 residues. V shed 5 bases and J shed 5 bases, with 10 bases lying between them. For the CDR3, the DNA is TGTGCCAGCAGCCTTCTTATCCACGAGCAGTACTTC. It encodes CASSLLIHEQYF. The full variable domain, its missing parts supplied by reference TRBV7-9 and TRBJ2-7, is DTGVSQNPRHKITKRGQNVTFRCDPISEHNRLYWYRQTLGQGPEFLTYFQNEAQLEKSRLLSDRFSAERPKGSFSTLEIQRTEQGDSAMYLCASSLLIHEQYFGPGTRLTVT.

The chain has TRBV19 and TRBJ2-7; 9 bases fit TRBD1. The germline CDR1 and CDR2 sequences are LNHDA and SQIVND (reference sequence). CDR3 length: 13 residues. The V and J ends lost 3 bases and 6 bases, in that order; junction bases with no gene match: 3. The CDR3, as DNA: TGTGCCAGTAGTATGGGGACAGGGCTCGAGCAGTACTTC. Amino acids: CASSMGTGLEQYF.

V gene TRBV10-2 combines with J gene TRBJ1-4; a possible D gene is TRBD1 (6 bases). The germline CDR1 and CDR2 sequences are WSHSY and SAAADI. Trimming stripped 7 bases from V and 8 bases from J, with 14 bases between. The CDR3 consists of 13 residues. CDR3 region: CASKSGQGEKLFF. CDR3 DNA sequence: TGCGCCAGCAAGTCAGGGCAGGGGGAAAAACTGTTTTTT.

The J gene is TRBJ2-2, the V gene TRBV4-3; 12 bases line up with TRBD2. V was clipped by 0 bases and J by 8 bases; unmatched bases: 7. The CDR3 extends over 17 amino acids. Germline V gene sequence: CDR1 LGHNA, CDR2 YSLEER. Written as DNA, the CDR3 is TGCGCCAGCAGCCAAGACACTAGCGGGGGGCGTGTGGGGGAGCTGTTTTTT. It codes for CASSQDTSGGRVGELFF.

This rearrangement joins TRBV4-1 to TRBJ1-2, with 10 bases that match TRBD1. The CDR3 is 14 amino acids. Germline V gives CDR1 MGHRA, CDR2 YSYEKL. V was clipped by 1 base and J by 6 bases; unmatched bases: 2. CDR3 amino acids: CASSQAGQGDGYTF. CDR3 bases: TGCGCCAGCAGCCAAGCCGGACAGGGGGATGGCTACACCTTC.

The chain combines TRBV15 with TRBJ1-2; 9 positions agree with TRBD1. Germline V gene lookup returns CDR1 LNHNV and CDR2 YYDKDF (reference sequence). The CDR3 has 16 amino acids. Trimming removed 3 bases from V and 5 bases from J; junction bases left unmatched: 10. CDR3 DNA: TGTGCCACCAGCAGCGGACTAACAGGGGGCCAGTATGGCTACACCTTC. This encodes CATSSGLTGGQYGYTF. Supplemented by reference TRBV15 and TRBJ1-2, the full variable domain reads DAMVIQNPRYQVTQFGKPVTLSCSQTLNHNVMYWYQQKSSQAPKLLFHYYDKDFNNEADTPDNFQSRRPNTSFCFLDIRSPGLGDTAMYLCATSSGLTGGQYGYTFGSGTRLTVV.